The sample holds a few counts of the clone carrying this TCR beta chain. Its antigen remains unidentified. These data are taken from a study of post-analysis software for immune sequencing data. Study at large: Multiple sclerosis in the patients followed relapsing-remitting, secondary progressive and progressive-relapsing courses. General study findings and limits: There was significantly lower normalized Chao1 diversity in multiple sclerosis patients than in controls. The five TRBV segments detected at higher frequency in patients than in controls included TRBV5-6, TRBV5-1 and TRBV20-1.

V lost 3 bases and J lost 7; bases outside the gene matches: 9. Germline CDR1 and CDR2: DFQATT and SNEGSKA (reference sequence). The CDR3 contains 14 residues. TCR beta cDNA libraries included unique molecular identifiers. With roughly 1 to 10 million T cells as the source, approximately 500,000 cDNA molecules resulted. Each CDR3 protein is one row after TCRdb ran MiXCR on the PCR reads. The table lists fewer than 600,000 distinct CDR3 sequences, nearly 45% of them singletons. This rearrangement joins TRBV20-1 to TRBJ1-5; the match to TRBD1 covers 7 bases. This receptor was identified in a girl between 10 and 17 years old with multiple sclerosis. Sequencing was carried out using blood. Here the CDR3 DNA reads TGCAGTGCTAGGAATGACAGGGAGAGCCAGCCCCAGCATTTT. It codes for CSARNDRESQPQHF.